The present TCR beta chain was sequenced within a study of blood T cell repertoires in COVID-19. Background on the study: Acute and convalescent COVID-19 samples came from the United States, Italy and Spain. Nucleic acid was either cDNA or gDNA, and it came from T cells, B-cell-depleted T cells, or PBMCs.

As handled by the study authors: Estimates of nucleated cell counts were drawn from the amplification of reference gene primers. Data came from immunoSEQ multiplex PCR; TCRdb stores just in-frame clones and leaves some out. V, J and clone size are taken as reported in that table, and D and trimming were inferred from the DNA itself. Of 55,000 to 85,000 clones listed, about nine tenths are singletons. Sequencing was carried out using peripheral blood. This TCR derives from a woman between 18 and 29 years old with acute or convalescent COVID-19.

The CDR3 nucleotides read TGTGCCACCAGCAGGGGGGGGATAGCCTTGAACACTGAAGCTTTCTTT. It encodes CATSRGGIALNTEAFF. The rearrangement joins TRBV15 to TRBJ1-1, with D possibly being TRBD1 (5 bases). The CDR3 runs 16 residues. CDR1 is LNHNV and CDR2 is YYDKDF in the germline V gene (reference sequence). The ends were cut back, 3 bases at V and 0 bases at J, with 14 bases in the middle.